This TCR beta chain was captured in a study of T cells expressing NK-cell markers. Background on the study: Serological testing identified most of the eight sequenced donors as HCMV-seropositive and one as seronegative.

Using the 5' RACE reads, TCRdb records one entry per CDR3 protein without DNA. This sample's clone table lists about 260,000 distinct CDR3 sequences. The CDR3 has 13 amino acids. Germline CDR1 SGHNT, CDR2 YYREEE (reference sequence). As for this clonotype: Its target is not known.

Points from the study as a whole: A handful of donors showed these clonotypes also leading the CD3+CD56-NKG2C+ fraction. Dominant NKG2C+ clonotypes made up about 1.0-7.0% of CD8+ T cells in roughly six donors.

The sample consisted of blood T cells: a sorted CD56 or NKG2C T cell subset, CD4+ or CD8+ T cells, or bulk PBMC T cells (not recorded which). The chain combines TRBV5-4 with TRBJ2-2; no DNA is available, so the TRBD2 call from TCRdb remains unchecked. This TCR derives from a woman aged 18 to 75 in good health. The chain's CDR3 is CASSLASGRELFF.